This TCR beta chain emerged from a study of cytomegalovirus exposure and HLA in healthy donors. The study sampled nominally healthy donors, though unrecorded immune exposures were likely. This clone has more than one count but fewer than ten. Its antigen is not identified. The PCR ran on 60 Vbeta and 13 Jbeta primers. Original data processing: As a later analysis found, there were 82 million or so unique TCR beta chains, of which some 9.9 million were shared. The method was immunoSEQ multiplex PCR; TCRdb's version includes in-frame clones alone and lacks a portion of them. Clone size and the V and J calls come from that table; the DNA yielded D and trimming. This table holds 80,000 or so clones, 74% found once. General observations from the study: The authors enumerated over 150 TCR beta chains as linked to cytomegalovirus. V- and J-gene trimming in TCR beta was tied to a missense DCLRE1C variant by an analysis performed later.

The TCR sequence derives from a man aged 25 to 40 in good health and CMV-seropositive. Sequenced input: PBMCs.

The CDR3 is CASSMDRTPNQPQHF. The CDR3 coding sequence is TGTGCCAGCAGTATGGACAGGACGCCCAATCAGCCCCAGCATTTT. The chain recombines TRBV2 with TRBJ1-5; 7 positions match TRBD1. Germline V gene lookup returns CDR1 SNHLY and CDR2 FYNNEI. The CDR3 loop spans 15 amino acids. The V gene end was trimmed by 5 bases and the J gene end by 3 bases; junction bases not matched to a gene: 7.